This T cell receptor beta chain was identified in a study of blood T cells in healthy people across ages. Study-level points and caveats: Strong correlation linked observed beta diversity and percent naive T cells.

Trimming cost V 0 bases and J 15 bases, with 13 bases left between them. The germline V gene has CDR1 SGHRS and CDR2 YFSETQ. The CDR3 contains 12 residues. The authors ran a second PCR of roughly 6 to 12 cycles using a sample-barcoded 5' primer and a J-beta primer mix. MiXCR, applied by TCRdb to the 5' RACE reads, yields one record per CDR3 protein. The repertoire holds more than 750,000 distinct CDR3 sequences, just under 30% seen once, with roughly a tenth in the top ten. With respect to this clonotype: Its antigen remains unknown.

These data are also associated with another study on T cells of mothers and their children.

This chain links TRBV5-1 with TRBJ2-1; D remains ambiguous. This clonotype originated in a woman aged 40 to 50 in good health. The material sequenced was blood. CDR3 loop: CASSLDGLVPFF. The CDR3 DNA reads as TGCGCCAGCAGCTTGGATGGTCTGGTGCCGTTCTTC.